The source of this TCR beta chain is a study of blood T cell repertoires in COVID-19. Study summary: Sites in the United States, Italy and Spain provided acute and convalescent COVID-19 samples. From T cells, B-cell-depleted T cells, or PBMCs came the material, which was cDNA or gDNA.

Authors' methods: Reference gene primer amplification gave estimated nucleated cell counts. Using immunoSEQ multiplex PCR, the repertoire was profiled, and TCRdb retains in-frame clones only, with some absent. The V and J calls and clone size are taken from that table; D and trimming were inferred from the DNA. The repertoire holds about 180,000 clones, with approximately 87% as singletons. Germline CDR1 reads LGHNA; CDR2 reads YSLEER. The ends were cut back, 2 bases at V and 13 bases at J, with 15 bases in the middle. The CDR3 extends over 14 amino acids. This chain uses TRBV4-3 with TRBJ1-6, with D tentatively TRBD1 (6 bases). Specimen: peripheral blood. This TCR derives from a man aged 35 to 55 with active or convalescent COVID-19. The CDR3 reads CASSQTGTFVPLHF. As DNA, the CDR3 is TGCGCCAGCAGCCAAACCGGGACATTTGTGCCCCTCCACTTT.